These 16 T cell receptor beta chains were sequenced from one sample in a study of early T cells in non-severe SARS-CoV-2 infection. Using its own MiXCR run on the 5' RACE reads, TCRdb lists one record per CDR3 protein. The sample has around 76,000 distinct CDR3 sequences, roughly 12% seen once; the top ten hold about 4.5%. Sequenced material: whole blood. The receptors were gathered from an adult who was a healthcare worker with PCR-confirmed SARS-CoV-2 infection or an uninfected control (not recorded which).

This clonotype has a count of ten or more. This chain links TRBV3-1 with TRBJ2-3; 8 positions match TRBD1. Germline V gene sequence: CDR1 LGHDT, CDR2 YNNKEL (reference sequence). The CDR3 is made up of 16 amino acids. J gave up 6 bases and V 0 bases, and 8 bases lay outside the gene matches. The CDR3 coding sequence is TGTGCCAGCAGCCAAGATCCGCAGGGGGCAAGGGATACGCAGTATTTT. Translating gives CASSQDPQGARDTQYF.

V usage is TRBV5-1 and J usage is TRBJ1-2; D not resolved. Germline values: CDR1 SGHRS, CDR2 YFSETQ. Trimming cost V 4 bases and J 6 bases, with 7 bases left between them. CDR3 size: 11 residues. Here the CDR3 DNA reads TGCGCCAGCAGCGAAATCGATGGCTACACCTTC. Encoded protein: CASSEIDGYTF.

The table lists this clonotype with many counts. The V gene is TRBV5-1, the J gene TRBJ2-7; 7 nucleotides agree with TRBD1. Germline V gene sequence: CDR1 SGHRS, CDR2 YFSETQ. This CDR3 has 17 residues. The ends lost 0 bases at V and 4 bases at J; junction bases unmatched: 13. The DNA for the CDR3 is TGCGCCAGCAGCTTGGATAGTGGGGGACAGTCGCCTTACGAGCAGTACTTC. Encoded protein: CASSLDSGGQSPYEQYF.

This clonotype was counted between two and nine times. J is TRBJ1-5 and V is TRBV20-1, with D uncertain. The V and J ends lost 0 bases and 6 bases respectively, with 9 bases between them. Germline V gives CDR1 DFQATT, CDR2 SNEGSKA (reference sequence). The CDR3 totals 13 residues. The CDR3 protein is CSARDKGSQPQHF. The CDR3 DNA follows: TGCAGTGCTAGAGATAAAGGGTCTCAGCCCCAGCATTTT.

This clonotype turned up a few times. The CDR3 spells CASSDNGTLRQPQHF. The CDR3 region has the DNA TGTGCCAGCAGTGACAACGGGACACTTAGACAGCCCCAGCATTTT. This chain joins TRBV2 and TRBJ1-5; possible D gene TRBD1, 6 bases. The CDR3 has 15 residues. With 3 bases removed from V and 7 bases from J, the gap between germline ends came to 16 bases. Looked up from germline, CDR1 is SNHLY and CDR2 is FYNNEI.

The rearrangement joins TRBV5-1 to TRBJ2-7; D is undetermined. The CDR3 consists of 16 residues. Trimming stripped 2 bases from V and 1 base from J, with 16 bases between. CDR1 and CDR2 (germline): SGHRS, YFSETQ. CDR3 protein: CASSLAVVGGSYEQYF. CDR3 nucleotides: TGCGCCAGCAGCTTAGCCGTCGTAGGCGGTTCCTACGAGCAGTACTTC.

This clonotype has at least ten counts. This chain uses TRBV5-1 with TRBJ1-4, with D tentatively TRBD1 (6 bases). Per germline, CDR1 SGHRS and CDR2 YFSETQ. V lost 2 bases and J lost 5, with 10 bases in between. CDR3 size: 14 residues. CDR3 loop: CASSFTGMNEKLFF. CDR3 sequence (DNA): TGCGCCAGCAGCTTTACAGGGATGAATGAAAAACTGTTTTTT.

This clonotype was counted only a few times. CDR3 residues: CSARDRQILWGNTIYF. The CDR3 DNA follows: TGCAGTGCTAGAGATCGGCAGATCTTGTGGGGAAACACCATATATTTT. The chain employs TRBV20-1 and TRBJ1-3; D not resolved. CDR3 length equals 16 residues. Trimming removed 0 bases from V and 4 bases from J, with 16 bases in between. Germline V gene lookup returns CDR1 DFQATT and CDR2 SNEGSKA (reference sequence).

This clonotype was recorded a few times. The chain has TRBV30 and TRBJ1-4; no clear D. CDR1 GTSNPN and CDR2 SVGIG come from the germline V gene (reference sequence). There are 13 residues in the CDR3. The V gene lost 2 bases and the J gene lost 6 bases, with 10 bases spanning the gap. DNA for the CDR3: TGTGCCTGGAGTACCAGCTCTCATGAAAAACTGTTTTTT. Residues: CAWSTSSHEKLFF.

This clonotype was detected many times. The rearrangement uses TRBV2 and TRBJ2-1; D gene ambiguous. From germline, CDR1 is SNHLY and CDR2 FYNNEI. The CDR3 spans 11 residues. The germline V and J ends were trimmed by 6 bases and 6 bases, with 6 bases remaining between them. CDR3 in DNA: TGTGCCAGCAGGGTGCGCAATGAGCAGTTCTTC. It translates to CASRVRNEQFF. The full variable domain, with the rest looked up from reference TRBV2 and TRBJ2-1, is EPEVTQTPSHQVTQMGQEVILRCVPISNHLYFYWYRQILGQKVEFLVSFYNNEISEKSEIFDDQFSVERPDGSNFTLKIRSTKLEDSAMYFCASRVRNEQFFGPGTRLTVL.

Ten or more counts support this clonotype. The V gene is TRBV24-1, the J gene TRBJ2-3; 14 bases agree with TRBD2. With 4 bases clipped from V and 5 bases from J, the junction kept 10 bases outside the gene matches. This CDR3 is 18 amino acids long. Germline V lookup: CDR1 KGHDR, CDR2 SFDVKD. DNA for the CDR3: TGTGCCACCAGTGACCGCAAGACTAGCGGGGGGGCCAGAGATACGCAGTATTTT. Residues: CATSDRKTSGGARDTQYF.

V is TRBV2 and J is TRBJ2-7, with 8 bases lining up with TRBD1. Germline trimming cut 1 base from V and 2 bases from J; bases unmatched to any gene: 4. The germline gives CDR1 SNHLY, CDR2 FYNNEI. The CDR3 length is 15 residues. The DNA of the CDR3 is TGTGCCAGCAGTGAAGGGCAGGGGGCAGCCTACGAGCAGTACTTC. It codes for CASSEGQGAAYEQYF. The full variable domain, with the rest looked up from reference TRBV2 and TRBJ2-7, is EPEVTQTPSHQVTQMGQEVILRCVPISNHLYFYWYRQILGQKVEFLVSFYNNEISEKSEIFDDQFSVERPDGSNFTLKIRSTKLEDSAMYFCASSEGQGAAYEQYFGPGTRLTVT.

This clonotype appeared a single time. One junction end does not reproduce the germline sequence, and a read error may be involved. The chain employs TRBV7-9 and TRBJ2-5, with D perhaps matching TRBD2 (6 bases). This CDR3 is built from 13 residues. Germline assignment: CDR1 SEHNR and CDR2 FQNEAQ (reference sequence). The DNA of the CDR3 is TGTGCCAGCAGCTTCCTGGGGGGAGAGACCCGGTACTTC. Translated: CASSFLGGETRYF.

The chain is built from TRBV20-1 and TRBJ1-3, with D possibly matching TRBD1 (5 bases). Trimming pared 1 base from V and 4 bases from J, leaving 14 bases between. The germline gives CDR1 DFQATT, CDR2 SNEGSKA (reference sequence). This CDR3 has 15 residues. This CDR3 is CSARGQGLGGNTIYF. Here the CDR3 DNA reads TGCAGTGCTAGAGGTCAGGGTTTGGGCGGAAACACCATATATTTT.

This clonotype was counted only a few times. The chain recombines TRBV9 with TRBJ2-7, with a possible D match to TRBD2 (5 bases). Germline assignment: CDR1 SGDLS and CDR2 YYNGEE. The CDR3 spans 13 residues. V dropped 2 bases and J dropped 3 bases, with 9 bases sitting between them. CDR3: CASSVSGNYEQYF. Written as DNA, the CDR3 is TGTGCCAGCAGCGTCTCCGGGAACTACGAGCAGTACTTC.

The CDR3 DNA sequence: TGTGCTAGTGGTTTGGCAGGGGTCCAGCCCCAGCATTTT. Its protein product is CASGLAGVQPQHF. The chain recombines TRBV12-5 with TRBJ1-5; D possibly corresponds to TRBD1 (6 bases). V was shortened by 1 base and J by 7 bases, with 8 bases between the two germline ends. Germline CDR1 and CDR2: LGHNT and FRNRAP. This CDR3 contains 13 residues.